This TCR beta chain emerged from a study of T-cell memory formation after mild COVID-19. Study in general: For the most part, TCR clusters were specific to one donor. Study-level points and caveats: There were some responding clones in pre-infection memory, which suggested that cross-reactive memory had joined. Those CD4+ clones that contracted were mainly in CM and EM (CD8+ ones in EMRA).

The table lists this clonotype with a few counts. Its antigen is still unknown. The J segment lost 5 bases and the V segment lost 1 base, leaving 7 bases of the junction unmatched. Germline V gene data show CDR1 as SGHVS and CDR2 as FNYEAQ. The CDR3 is 17 residues long. TCRdb reprocessed the 5' RACE reads with MiXCR, giving one entry per CDR3 protein. Here the sample spans 150,000 to 200,000 distinct CDR3 sequences, around 13% being singletons. The sequencing sample was made of PBMCs or a T cell subset sorted from them (not recorded which). This receptor was taken from an adult woman who had mild COVID-19 (a few samples of this study predate the infection). Cell type and time point are not known. The chain joins TRBV7-6 to TRBJ2-1, with 11 bases fitting TRBD2. The chain's CDR3 is CASSLEIAGGFNNEQFF. CDR3 in DNA: TGTGCCAGCAGCTTAGAGATAGCGGGGGGGTTCAACAATGAGCAGTTCTTC.